This record looks at one TCR beta chain sequence and its context. Germline values: CDR1 MNHEY, CDR2 SVGAGI. The CDR3 covers 12 residues. V lost 7 bases to trimming and J lost 7 bases, with 14 bases between them. This sample is drawn from a study of blood T cell repertoires in COVID-19. Methods used by the authors: For nucleated cells, counts were estimated from reference gene primer amplification. Libraries were prepared by immunoSEQ multiplex PCR; TCRdb keeps only in-frame clonotypes and omits some of them. V and J calls and clone size come straight from that table; D and trimming were deduced from the DNA. The table shows 140,000 or so clones, with roughly 80% occurring only once.

Specimen: peripheral blood. The source is a man aged 50-60 years with acute or convalescent COVID-19. V usage is TRBV6-5 and J usage is TRBJ2-7; tentative D call: TRBD2 (5 bases). This chain's CDR3 is CASKRTLREQYF. CDR3 DNA: TGTGCCAGCAAGCGGACGCTGAGGGAGCAGTACTTC.